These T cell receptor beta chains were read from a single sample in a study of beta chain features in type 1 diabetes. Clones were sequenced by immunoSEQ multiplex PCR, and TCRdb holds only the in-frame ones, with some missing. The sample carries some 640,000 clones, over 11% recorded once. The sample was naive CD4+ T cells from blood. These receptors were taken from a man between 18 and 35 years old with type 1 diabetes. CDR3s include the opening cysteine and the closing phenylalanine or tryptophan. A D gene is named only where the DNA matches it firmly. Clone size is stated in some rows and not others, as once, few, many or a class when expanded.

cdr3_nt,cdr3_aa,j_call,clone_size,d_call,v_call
TGTGCCTGGAGGGAGCGAGCCAAAAACATTCAGTACTTC,CAWRERAKNIQYF,TRBJ2-4,few,NA,TRBV30
TGTGCCAGCAGCGTAGAGACTAATGAAAAACTGTTTTTT,CASSVETNEKLFF,TRBJ1-4,NA,NA,TRBV9
TGTGCCAGTGCATCAAACGGAGTTCGTGAGCAGTTCTTC,CASASNGVREQFF,TRBJ2-1,few,NA,TRBV19
TGTGCCAGCAGCCCAATGTCTAGCGGGAGGTTACGTGAGGGAGACAATGAGCAGTTCTTC,CASSPMSSGRLREGDNEQFF,TRBJ2-1,few,TRBD2,TRBV9
TGTGCCAGCGGAGCGGGCCAGGGCACAGATACGCAGTATTTT,CASGAGQGTDTQYF,TRBJ2-3,few,NA,TRBV14
TGTGCCAGTAGTAGGCAGGACAGGTTGAACACTGAAGCTTTCTTT,CASSRQDRLNTEAFF,TRBJ1-1,NA,TRBD1,TRBV19
TGTGCCAGCAGTGAAGCACGGGGACTAGCAAAAGAGACCCAGTACTTC,CASSEARGLAKETQYF,TRBJ2-5,NA,TRBD2,TRBV2
TGTGCCTCACCCCCCCCCAAAGGGACGGGGTATGGCTACACCTTC,CASPPPKGTGYGYTF,TRBJ1-2,NA,NA,TRBV25-1
TGTGCCAGCAGCTTTCTAGTTACTGAGACCCAGTACTTC,CASSFLVTETQYF,TRBJ2-5,NA,NA,TRBV7-6
TGTGCCAGCAGCCACGGCGCGAAGGGGGCCTCCGATGAGCAGTTCTTC,CASSHGAKGASDEQFF,TRBJ2-1,NA,TRBD1,TRBV5-4
TGTGCCAGCAGCTTGAAAATGGGCGGGGTCTCCTACAATGAGCAGTTCTTC,CASSLKMGGVSYNEQFF,TRBJ2-1,few,NA,TRBV5-4
TGTGCCAGCAGTCAACAGGGACTTGCTAACTATGGCTACACCTTC,CASSQQGLANYGYTF,TRBJ1-2,NA,NA,TRBV7-2
TGTGCCAGCAGTGAGGGAGGGGAGACCCAGTACTTC,CASSEGGETQYF,TRBJ2-5,NA,TRBD2,TRBV2
TGCGCCAGCAGCTTCACTAGCGGAGGGCCGAATGAGCAGTTCTTC,CASSFTSGGPNEQFF,TRBJ2-1,few,TRBD2,TRBV5-1
TGTGCCAGCAGCCCAACTAGCGGGGGCCTCCATGAGCAGTTCTTC,CASSPTSGGLHEQFF,TRBJ2-1,NA,TRBD2,TRBV6-6
TGTGCCTGGAGTGTAGGGTTCCGCTACGAGCAGTACTTC,CAWSVGFRYEQYF,TRBJ2-7,NA,NA,TRBV30
TGCGCCAGCAGCTTGGGACTAGCGGGAGGGAATGAGCAGTTCTTC,CASSLGLAGGNEQFF,TRBJ2-1,NA,TRBD2,TRBV5-1
TGTGCCTGGAGTGTAAGACAGGGTTACAATGAGCAGTTCTTC,CAWSVRQGYNEQFF,TRBJ2-1,NA,TRBD1,TRBV30
TGTGCCAGCAGTCCATCGGGTGGAGGGGCGAATCAGCCCCAGCATTTT,CASSPSGGGANQPQHF,TRBJ1-5,few,NA,TRBV25-1
TGTGCCAGCAGCCTCAGACTAGTTTACAATGAGCAGTTCTTC,CASSLRLVYNEQFF,TRBJ2-1,NA,NA,TRBV7-9
TGTGCCAGCAGTTTTTGGCCGAGGGACTCTGGGGCCAACGTCCTGACTTTC,CASSFWPRDSGANVLTF,TRBJ2-6,few,NA,TRBV27
TGTGCCAGCCTGTGGGCGGGGCGGCCAGATACGCAGTATTTT,CASLWAGRPDTQYF,TRBJ2-3,few,NA,TRBV7-2
TGTGCCAGCAGACGACAGAGATTGAACACTGAAGCTTTCTTT,CASRRQRLNTEAFF,TRBJ1-1,NA,NA,TRBV7-2
TGTGCCAGCAGCCTAGCAGGACAGGGATACTCTGGGGCCAACGTCCTGACTTTC,CASSLAGQGYSGANVLTF,TRBJ2-6,NA,TRBD1,TRBV7-2
TGTGCCAGCAGTGAAGAAGTGGACCCGGCCAGTGGCTACACCTTC,CASSEEVDPASGYTF,TRBJ1-2,few,NA,TRBV2
TGCGCCAGCAGCATAACGGGACTCCCATTTAACTATGGCTACACCTTC,CASSITGLPFNYGYTF,TRBJ1-2,NA,NA,TRBV4-1
TGTGCCAGTAGTTCCCACAGGACCAACTACGAGCAGTACTTC,CASSSHRTNYEQYF,TRBJ2-7,NA,NA,TRBV19
TGTGCCAGCAGTGAATCGCTCTACGAGCAGTACTTC,CASSESLYEQYF,TRBJ2-7,NA,NA,TRBV25-1
TGTGCCACCAGCAGAGAAACCCCGGGGGACTACGAGCAGTACTTC,CATSRETPGDYEQYF,TRBJ2-7,few,NA,TRBV15
TGCAGTGGGCAAAGGGCCCATGGCTACACCTTC,CSGQRAHGYTF,TRBJ1-2,NA,NA,TRBV20-1
TGTGCCAGCAGACCACCCGGGGGGATTTCACCCCTCCACTTT,CASRPPGGISPLHF,TRBJ1-6,few,NA,TRBV7-2
TGTGCCACCAGCCCCAGGGGGTACTCCTATAATTCACCCCTCCACTTT,CATSPRGYSYNSPLHF,TRBJ1-6,few,TRBD1,TRBV15
TGCAGTTCGGGACTAGCGAACATTCAGTACTTC,CSSGLANIQYF,TRBJ2-4,NA,TRBD2,TRBV20-1
TGTGCCAGCAGGAACGACTTGAACACCGGGGAGCTGTTTTTT,CASRNDLNTGELFF,TRBJ2-2,few,NA,TRBV7-2
TGTGCCAGCAGACGAAGGGGGGGCAACGAGCAGTACTTC,CASRRRGGNEQYF,TRBJ2-7,few,NA,TRBV7-9
TGTGCCAGCAGCCCTATCGAGGTATTTACTGAAGCTTTCTTT,CASSPIEVFTEAFF,TRBJ1-1,few,NA,TRBV14
TGTGCCAGCAGGACAGGGTTCTACGAGCAGTACTTC,CASRTGFYEQYF,TRBJ2-7,few,TRBD1,TRBV28
TGTGCCGTATCACCCCCCCTAGGCAGGGACTCTGGAAACACCATATATTTT,CAVSPPLGRDSGNTIYF,TRBJ1-3,few,NA,TRBV7-9